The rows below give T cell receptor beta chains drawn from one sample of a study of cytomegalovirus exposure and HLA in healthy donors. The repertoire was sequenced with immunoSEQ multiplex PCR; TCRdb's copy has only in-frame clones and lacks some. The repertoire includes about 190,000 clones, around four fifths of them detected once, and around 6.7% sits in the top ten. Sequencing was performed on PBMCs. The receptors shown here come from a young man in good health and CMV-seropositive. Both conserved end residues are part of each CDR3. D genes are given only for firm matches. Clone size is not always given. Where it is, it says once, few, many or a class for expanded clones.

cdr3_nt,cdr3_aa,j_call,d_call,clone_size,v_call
TGTGCCAGCAGTGACCTCAGACAGGGGTATAACTATGGCTACACCTTC,CASSDLRQGYNYGYTF,TRBJ1-2,TRBD1,NA,TRBV6-4
TGTGCCAGCAGTCCCCGGTCGCGGACTAGCGGGCCCTACGAGCAGTACTTC,CASSPRSRTSGPYEQYF,TRBJ2-7,TRBD2,NA,TRBV27
TGTGCCAGCAGCTTCCTCGGGAGTAGGCCCTACAATGAGCAGTTCTTC,CASSFLGSRPYNEQFF,TRBJ2-1,NA,NA,TRBV5-4
TGCGCCAGCAGCCAGGGCAGTAATGCACTTGAAGCTTTCTTT,CASSQGSNALEAFF,TRBJ1-1,NA,NA,TRBV4-1
TGTGCCAGCAACGGACAGGTCCAAGAGACCCAGTACTTC,CASNGQVQETQYF,TRBJ2-5,TRBD1,once,TRBV6-5
TGTGCCAGTAGTTCCACCATTGGCTCAGAGACCCAGTACTTC,CASSSTIGSETQYF,TRBJ2-5,NA,NA,TRBV19
TGTGCCAGCAGCCAAGAACGGCTAGCGGGAGCGTACGAGCAGTACTTC,CASSQERLAGAYEQYF,TRBJ2-7,TRBD2,NA,TRBV14
TGTGCCAGCAGTGAGCTAGGGGACTACAATGAGCAGTTCTTC,CASSELGDYNEQFF,TRBJ2-1,NA,NA,TRBV2
TGTGCCAGTAACCCACGTGGGGGGAGGGCTTCCAATTACGAGCAGTACTTC,CASNPRGGRASNYEQYF,TRBJ2-7,TRBD2,few,TRBV19
TGCGCCAGCAGCTCACTAGCGGGAGGGAGCACAGATACGCAGTATTTT,CASSSLAGGSTDTQYF,TRBJ2-3,TRBD2,NA,TRBV5-1
TGTGCCAGCAGCCAAGCAGGGACTGGATGGGATACGCAGTATTTT,CASSQAGTGWDTQYF,TRBJ2-3,NA,NA,TRBV5-6
TGTGCCAGCCGCCGGGACAGCATATCTTATGGAAACACCATATATTTT,CASRRDSISYGNTIYF,TRBJ1-3,TRBD1,NA,TRBV28
TGTGCCAGCAGCTCGCTGACAGGGGATGGCAATCAGCCCCAGCATTTT,CASSSLTGDGNQPQHF,TRBJ1-5,TRBD1,NA,TRBV11-2